This TCR beta chain was identified in a study of identical twins. The study, taken as a whole, reports: Memory repertoires showed no such pattern, whereas abundant cord blood beta clonotypes carried fewer insertions.

CDR1 is LNHNV and CDR2 is YYDKDF in the germline V gene (reference sequence). The trim removed 5 bases at V and 3 bases at J, leaving 3 bases unmatched. This CDR3 has 14 residues. Comments on this clonotype: What it binds is unknown.

Via MiXCR, TCRdb re-called the 5' RACE reads, giving one row per CDR3 protein. The sample records a few hundred thousand distinct CDR3 sequences, more than 9% being singletons. The same sample was also studied in work on yellow fever vaccine responses in identical twins.

This TCR came from a woman aged 18 to 35 in good health. Sample: PBMCs. V and J are TRBV15 and TRBJ2-7; TRBD2 aligns across 11 bases. CDR3 protein: CATSGTSGSYEQYF. In nucleotides, the CDR3 is TGTGCCACCAGCGGAACTAGCGGGAGCTACGAGCAGTACTTC.